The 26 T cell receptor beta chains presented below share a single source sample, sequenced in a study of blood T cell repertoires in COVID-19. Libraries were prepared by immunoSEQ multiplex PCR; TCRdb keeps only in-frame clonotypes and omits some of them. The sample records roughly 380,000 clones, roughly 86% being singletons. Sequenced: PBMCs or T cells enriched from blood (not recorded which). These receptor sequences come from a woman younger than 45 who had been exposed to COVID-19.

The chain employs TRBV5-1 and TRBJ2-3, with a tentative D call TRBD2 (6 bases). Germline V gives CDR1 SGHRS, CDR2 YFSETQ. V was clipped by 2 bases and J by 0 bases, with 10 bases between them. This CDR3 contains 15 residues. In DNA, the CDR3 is TGCGCCAGCAGCTTCGCTAGCGCGAGCACAGATACGCAGTATTTT. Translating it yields CASSFASASTDTQYF.

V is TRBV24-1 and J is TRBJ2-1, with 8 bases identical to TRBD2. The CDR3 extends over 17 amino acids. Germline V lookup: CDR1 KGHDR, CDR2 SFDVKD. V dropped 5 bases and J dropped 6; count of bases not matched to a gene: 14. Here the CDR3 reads CATSAIFSAGASNEQFF. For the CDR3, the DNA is TGTGCCACCAGTGCCATTTTTTCAGCGGGAGCTTCCAATGAGCAGTTCTTC.

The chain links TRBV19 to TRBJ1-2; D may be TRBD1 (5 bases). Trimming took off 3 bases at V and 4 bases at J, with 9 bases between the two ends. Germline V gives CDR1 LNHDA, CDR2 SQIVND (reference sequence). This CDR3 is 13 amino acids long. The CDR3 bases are TGTGCCAGTAGTATGTATGACAGCTATGGCTACACCTTC. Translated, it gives CASSMYDSYGYTF.

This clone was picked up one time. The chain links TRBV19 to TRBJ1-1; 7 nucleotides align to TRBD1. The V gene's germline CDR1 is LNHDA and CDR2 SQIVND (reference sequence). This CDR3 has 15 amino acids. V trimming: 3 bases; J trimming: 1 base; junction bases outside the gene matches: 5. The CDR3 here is CASSIDRATNTEAFF. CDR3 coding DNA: TGTGCCAGTAGTATTGACAGGGCGACGAACACTGAAGCTTTCTTT.

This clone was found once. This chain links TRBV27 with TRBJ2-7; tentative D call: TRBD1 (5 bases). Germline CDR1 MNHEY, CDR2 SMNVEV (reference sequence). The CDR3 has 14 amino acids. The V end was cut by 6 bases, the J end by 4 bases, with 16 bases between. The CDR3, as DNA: TGTGCCAGCAGCGAGTGGAATACAGGATACGAGCAGTACTTC. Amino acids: CASSEWNTGYEQYF.

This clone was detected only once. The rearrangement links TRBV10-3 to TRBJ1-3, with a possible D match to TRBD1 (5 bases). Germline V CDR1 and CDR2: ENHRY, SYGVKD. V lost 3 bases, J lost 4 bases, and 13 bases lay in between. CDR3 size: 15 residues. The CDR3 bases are TGTGCCATCAGTGACGGCCAGGGTGAGGGAAACACCATATATTTT. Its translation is CAISDGQGEGNTIYF.

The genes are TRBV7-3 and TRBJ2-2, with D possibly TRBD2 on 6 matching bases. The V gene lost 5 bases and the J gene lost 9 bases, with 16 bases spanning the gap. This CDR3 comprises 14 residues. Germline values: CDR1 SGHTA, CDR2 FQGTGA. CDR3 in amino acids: CASSPPSREWELFF. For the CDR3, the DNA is TGTGCCAGCAGCCCTCCTAGCCGGGAGTGGGAGCTGTTTTTT.

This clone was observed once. The CDR3 loop is CASMWRGGNEKLFF. The CDR3, as DNA: TGTGCCAGCATGTGGAGGGGTGGGAACGAGAAACTGTTTTTT. The V and J genes are TRBV2 and TRBJ1-4; TRBD1 might be the D (5 bases). Germline CDR1 is SNHLY and CDR2 is FYNNEI. CDR3 length: 14 amino acids. V was trimmed by 7 bases and J by 11 bases, leaving 20 bases between them. The variable domain in full, completed from reference TRBV2 and TRBJ1-4, reads EPEVTQTPSHQVTQMGQEVILRCVPISNHLYFYWYRQILGQKVEFLVSFYNNEISEKSEIFDDQFSVERPDGSNFTLKIRSTKLEDSAMYFCASMWRGGNEKLFFGSGTQLSVL.

The CDR3 DNA reads as TGTGCCAGCAGCCAGGGAGTTTTGAACACTGAAGCTTTCTTT. This sequence encodes CASSQGVLNTEAFF. This sequence joins TRBV3-1 (or the pseudogene TRBV3-2) and TRBJ1-1; D ambiguous. V lost 3 bases, J lost 0 bases, and 8 bases lay in between. The CDR3 runs 14 residues. Germline V gene data show CDR1 as LGHDT and CDR2 as YNNKEL (reference sequence).

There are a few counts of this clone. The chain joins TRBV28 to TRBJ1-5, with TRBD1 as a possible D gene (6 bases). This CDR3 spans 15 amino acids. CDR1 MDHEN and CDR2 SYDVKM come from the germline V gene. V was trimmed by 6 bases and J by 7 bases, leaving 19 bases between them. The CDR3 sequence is CASSQGTQGVQPQHF. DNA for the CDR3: TGTGCCAGCAGCCAAGGGACACAGGGCGTCCAGCCCCAGCATTTT.

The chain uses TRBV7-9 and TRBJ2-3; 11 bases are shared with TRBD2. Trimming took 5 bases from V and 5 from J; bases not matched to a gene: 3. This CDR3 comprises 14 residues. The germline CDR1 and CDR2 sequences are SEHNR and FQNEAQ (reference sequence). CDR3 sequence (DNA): TGTGCCAGCAGCGTCGGACTAGCGGGAGATACGCAGTATTTT. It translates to CASSVGLAGDTQYF.

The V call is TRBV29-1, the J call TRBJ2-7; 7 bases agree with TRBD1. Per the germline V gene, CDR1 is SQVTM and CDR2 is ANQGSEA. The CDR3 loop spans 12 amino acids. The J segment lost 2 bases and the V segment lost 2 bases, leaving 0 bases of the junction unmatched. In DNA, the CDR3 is TGCAGCGTTGAAACAGGGGCCTACGAGCAGTACTTC. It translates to CSVETGAYEQYF.

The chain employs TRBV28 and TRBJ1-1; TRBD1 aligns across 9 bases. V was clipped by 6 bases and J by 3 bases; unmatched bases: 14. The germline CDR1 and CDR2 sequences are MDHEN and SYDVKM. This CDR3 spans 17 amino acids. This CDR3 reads CASSLTWDRVTDTEAFF. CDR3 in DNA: TGTGCCAGCAGCTTAACTTGGGACAGGGTTACGGACACTGAAGCTTTCTTT. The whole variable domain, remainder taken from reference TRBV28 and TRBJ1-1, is DVKVTQSSRYLVKRTGEKVFLECVQDMDHENMFWYRQDPGLGLRLIYFSYDVKMKEKGDIPEGYSVSREKKERFSLILESASTNQTSMYLCASSLTWDRVTDTEAFFGQGTRLTVV.

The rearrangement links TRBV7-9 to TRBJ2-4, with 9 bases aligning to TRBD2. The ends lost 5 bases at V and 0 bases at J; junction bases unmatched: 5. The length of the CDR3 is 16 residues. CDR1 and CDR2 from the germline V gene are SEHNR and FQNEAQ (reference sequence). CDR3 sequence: CASSPRLAAAKNIQYF. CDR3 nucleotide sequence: TGTGCCAGCAGCCCCCGACTAGCGGCAGCCAAAAACATTCAGTACTTC. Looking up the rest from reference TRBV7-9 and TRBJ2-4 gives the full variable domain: DTGVSQNPRHKITKRGQNVTFRCDPISEHNRLYWYRQTLGQGPEFLTYFQNEAQLEKSRLLSDRFSAERPKGSFSTLEIQRTEQGDSAMYLCASSPRLAAAKNIQYFGAGTRLSVL.

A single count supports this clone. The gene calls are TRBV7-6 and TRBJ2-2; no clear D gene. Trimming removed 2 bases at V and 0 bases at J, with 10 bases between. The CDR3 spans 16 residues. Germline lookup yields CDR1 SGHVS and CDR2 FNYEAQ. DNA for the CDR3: TGTGCCAGCAGCTTAACGGGTCTTCCGAACACCGGGGAGCTGTTTTTT. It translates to CASSLTGLPNTGELFF.

CDR3 amino acids: CASSLGLGYGYTF. The CDR3 DNA reads as TGTGCCAGCAGTTTAGGACTGGGCTATGGCTACACCTTC. This chain links TRBV27 with TRBJ1-2; D gene ambiguous. CDR1 MNHEY and CDR2 SMNVEV come from the germline V gene (reference sequence). The germline V and J ends were trimmed by 2 bases and 4 bases, with 8 bases remaining between them. The CDR3 loop spans 13 amino acids.

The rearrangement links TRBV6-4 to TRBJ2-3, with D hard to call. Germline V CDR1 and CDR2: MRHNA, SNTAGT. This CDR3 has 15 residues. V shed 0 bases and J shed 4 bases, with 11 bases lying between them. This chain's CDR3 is CASSDSSYGADTQYF. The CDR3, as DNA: TGTGCCAGCAGTGACTCCAGCTACGGAGCAGATACGCAGTATTTT.

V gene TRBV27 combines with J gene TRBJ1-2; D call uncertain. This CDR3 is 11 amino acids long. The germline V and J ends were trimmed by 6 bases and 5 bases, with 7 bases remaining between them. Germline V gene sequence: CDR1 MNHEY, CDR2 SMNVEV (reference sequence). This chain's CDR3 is CASRTGYGYTF. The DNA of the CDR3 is TGTGCCAGCAGGACCGGGTATGGCTACACCTTC.

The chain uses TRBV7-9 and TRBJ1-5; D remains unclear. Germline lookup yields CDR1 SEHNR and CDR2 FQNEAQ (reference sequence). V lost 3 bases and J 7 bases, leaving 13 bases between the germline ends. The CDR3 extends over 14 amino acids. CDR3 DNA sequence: TGTGCCAGCAGCTTGAGTGAGGAGTTGCAGCCCCAGCATTTT. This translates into CASSLSEELQPQHF.

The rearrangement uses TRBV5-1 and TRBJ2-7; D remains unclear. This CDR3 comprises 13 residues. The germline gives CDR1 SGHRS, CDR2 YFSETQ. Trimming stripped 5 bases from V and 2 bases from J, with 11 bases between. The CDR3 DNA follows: TGCGCCAGCAGTGCCGGTGCAACCTACGAGCAGTACTTC. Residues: CASSAGATYEQYF.

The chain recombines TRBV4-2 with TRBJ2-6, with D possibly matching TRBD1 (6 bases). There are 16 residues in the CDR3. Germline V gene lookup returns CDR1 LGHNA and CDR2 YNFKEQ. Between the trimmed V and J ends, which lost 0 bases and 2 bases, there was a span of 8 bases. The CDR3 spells CASSQDEGAGANVLTF. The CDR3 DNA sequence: TGTGCCAGCAGCCAAGATGAGGGGGCTGGGGCCAACGTCCTGACTTTC.

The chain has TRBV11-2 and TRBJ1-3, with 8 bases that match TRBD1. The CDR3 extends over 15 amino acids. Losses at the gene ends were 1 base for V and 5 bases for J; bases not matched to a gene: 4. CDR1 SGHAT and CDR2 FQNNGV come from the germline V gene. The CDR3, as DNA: TGTGCCAGCAGCTTAGGACAGGGGAGCAGAAACACCATATATTTT. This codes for CASSLGQGSRNTIYF.

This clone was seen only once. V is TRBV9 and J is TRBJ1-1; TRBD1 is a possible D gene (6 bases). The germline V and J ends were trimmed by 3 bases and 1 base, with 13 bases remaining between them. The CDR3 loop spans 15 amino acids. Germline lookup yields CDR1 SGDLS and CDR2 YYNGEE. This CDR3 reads CASSATGKRNTEAFF. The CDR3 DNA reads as TGTGCCAGCAGCGCCACAGGGAAGCGGAACACTGAAGCTTTCTTT.

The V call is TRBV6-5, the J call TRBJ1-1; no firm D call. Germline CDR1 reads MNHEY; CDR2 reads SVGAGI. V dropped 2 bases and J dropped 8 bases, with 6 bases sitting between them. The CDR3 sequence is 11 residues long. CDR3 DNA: TGTGCCAGCAGTTACCTCTTCGAAGCTTTCTTT. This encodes CASSYLFEAFF.

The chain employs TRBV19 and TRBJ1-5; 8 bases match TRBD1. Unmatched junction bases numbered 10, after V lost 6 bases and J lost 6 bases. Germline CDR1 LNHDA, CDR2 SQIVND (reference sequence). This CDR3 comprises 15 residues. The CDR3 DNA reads TGTGCCAGTAGCTTGGCAGGGGGCGCGGGTCAGCCCCAGCATTTT. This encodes CASSLAGGAGQPQHF.

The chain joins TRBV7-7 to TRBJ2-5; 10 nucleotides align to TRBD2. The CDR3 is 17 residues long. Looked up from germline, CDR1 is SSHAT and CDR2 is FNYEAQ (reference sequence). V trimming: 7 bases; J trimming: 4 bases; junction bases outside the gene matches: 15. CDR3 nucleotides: TGTGCCAGCACCCCGTTGGCTAGCGGGAGTGGGGGAGAGACCCAGTACTTC. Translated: CASTPLASGSGGETQYF.